The source of this TCR beta chain is a study of cytomegalovirus exposure and HLA in healthy donors. Turning to this clone: What it recognizes is unknown.

13 Jbeta primers and 60 Vbeta primers were used for the PCR. Profiled with immunoSEQ multiplex PCR; TCRdb holds only in-frame clones, not every one. The sample contains roughly 84,000 clones, about 77% of which appear only once. This CDR3 has 12 residues. Looked up from germline, CDR1 is SGHKS and CDR2 is YYEKEE (reference sequence). The V end was cut by 0 bases, the J end by 6 bases, with 5 bases between. Findings and caveats of the study: When analyzed later, a missense DCLRE1C variant was found to be linked to TCR beta V- and J-gene trimming. A later look showed TCR association rates differing by HLA locus, highest for DRB1 and lowest for HLA-C.

This receptor was obtained from a man aged 50 to 60 in good health and CMV-seronegative. Input material: PBMCs. The rearrangement joins TRBV5-5 to TRBJ2-3; D remains ambiguous. The CDR3 protein is CASSLVTDTQYF. The CDR3, as DNA: TGTGCCAGCAGCTTGGTGACTGATACGCAGTATTTT.